This paragraph reports one TCR beta chain. Its antigen is not identified. The J segment lost 2 bases and the V segment lost 8 bases, leaving 0 bases of the junction unmatched. From germline, CDR1 is MDHEN and CDR2 SYDVKM. The CDR3 covers 12 residues. These data come from a study of cytomegalovirus exposure and HLA in healthy donors. Whole-study results and caveats: Equally common other TCR beta chains were less clonally expanded than HLA-associated ones, a later analysis found.

PCR involved 60 Vbeta and 13 Jbeta primers. Using immunoSEQ multiplex PCR, the repertoire was profiled, and TCRdb retains in-frame clones only, with some absent. The profile shows about 31,000 clones, 65% to 75% of them singletons. This TCR came from a middle-aged man in good health and CMV-seropositive. V usage is TRBV28 and J usage is TRBJ2-7, with TRBD2 matching over 10 bases. Material: PBMCs. The CDR3: CASGLAAYEQYF. The DNA of the CDR3 is TGTGCCAGCGGACTAGCGGCCTACGAGCAGTACTTC. Using reference TRBV28 and TRBJ2-7 for the parts outside the CDR3, the full variable domain is DVKVTQSSRYLVKRTGEKVFLECVQDMDHENMFWYRQDPGLGLRLIYFSYDVKMKEKGDIPEGYSVSREKKERFSLILESASTNQTSMYLCASGLAAYEQYFGPGTRLTVT.